The rows below give T cell receptor beta chains drawn from one sample of a study of identical twins. TCRdb reprocessed the 5' RACE reads via MiXCR and lists one record per CDR3 protein. The data contain around 500,000 distinct CDR3 sequences, 14% of them singletons. This sample was also put to use in a study of yellow fever vaccine responses in identical twins.

Sequenced sample: CD4+ T cells sorted from blood. The receptors here all came from a woman aged 18-35 years in good health. CDR3s include the opening cysteine and the closing phenylalanine or tryptophan. D genes are given only for firm matches. The size entry is marked missing in some rows and otherwise reads once, few, many or a size class.

clone size,V gene,J gene,D gene,CDR3 DNA,CDR3 protein
-,TRBV6-5,TRBJ2-3,TRBD1,TGTGCCAGCAGTTACCAGGGGGCAGAAAGCACAGATACGCAGTATTTT,CASSYQGAESTDTQYF
-,TRBV20-1,TRBJ2-1,TRBD2,TGCAGTGCCCGAGTTAGTGGCGGGAGGGCTTTCTTTTACAATGAGCAGTTCTTC,CSARVSGGRAFFYNEQFF
-,TRBV4-1,TRBJ1-2,-,TGCGCCAGCAGCCAAAGAGTGTCCGGGATCTATGGCTACACCTTC,CASSQRVSGIYGYTF
-,TRBV20-1,TRBJ2-7,TRBD1,TGCAGTGCTAGGGCCTGGGAGAAGGGGGCGTCCTACGAGCAGTACTTC,CSARAWEKGASYEQYF
once,TRBV24-1,TRBJ2-2,TRBD1,TGTGCCACCAGTGATGGGTCCGGGACAGGGTCCGGGGAGCTGTTTTTT,CATSDGSGTGSGELFF
-,TRBV7-2,TRBJ2-4,-,TGTGCCAGCAGCTTTAGAGCCGGGACGGGGAAAAACATTCAGTACTTC,CASSFRAGTGKNIQYF
-,TRBV7-9,TRBJ2-7,-,TGTGCCAGCAGCTTAACCCCCAACCACGAGCAGTACTTC,CASSLTPNHEQYF
many,TRBV6-6,TRBJ2-2,-,TGTGCCAGCAGGCTAGCGAACACCGGGGAGCTGTTTTTT,CASRLANTGELFF
few,TRBV14,TRBJ2-3,TRBD2,TGTGCCAGCAGCCAACGGTCTAGCGGGGGGACAGATACGCAGTATTTT,CASSQRSSGGTDTQYF
-,TRBV3-1,TRBJ1-2,TRBD1,TGTGCCAGCAGCCAGGAATTTTTAGGGACAGGGGCCTATGGCTACACCTTC,CASSQEFLGTGAYGYTF
-,TRBV29-1,TRBJ2-7,TRBD1,TGCAGCGTTGGACAGGGGGCTTTCGACGAGCAGTACTTC,CSVGQGAFDEQYF
few,TRBV7-9,TRBJ2-7,TRBD1,TGTGCCAGCAGCGAGGGACAGACCCTAACCTACGAGCAGTACTTC,CASSEGQTLTYEQYF
few,TRBV25-1,TRBJ2-3,-,TGTGCCAGCAGTGGGGGGACACGCACAGATACGCAGTATTTT,CASSGGTRTDTQYF
few,TRBV5-1,TRBJ2-7,TRBD2,TGCGCCAGCAGCTATGGACTAGCGCCCCTTCGGGTCGAGCAGTACTTC,CASSYGLAPLRVEQYF
few,TRBV5-1,TRBJ2-4,-,TGCGCCAGCAGCTTGGAATTCTCTCAAGGTGGCCTAAGTAAGAGGGACATTCAGTACTTC,CASSLEFSQGGLSKRDIQYF
once,TRBV18,TRBJ2-6,TRBD1,TGTGCCAGCTCGCGACTCGAGGGACAGGGGGCGTCTGGGGCCAACGTCCTGACTTTC,CASSRLEGQGASGANVLTF
few,TRBV20-1,TRBJ2-3,TRBD2,TGCAGTGCTAGTCGGGGGGGCCCAGATACGCAGTATTTT,CSASRGGPDTQYF